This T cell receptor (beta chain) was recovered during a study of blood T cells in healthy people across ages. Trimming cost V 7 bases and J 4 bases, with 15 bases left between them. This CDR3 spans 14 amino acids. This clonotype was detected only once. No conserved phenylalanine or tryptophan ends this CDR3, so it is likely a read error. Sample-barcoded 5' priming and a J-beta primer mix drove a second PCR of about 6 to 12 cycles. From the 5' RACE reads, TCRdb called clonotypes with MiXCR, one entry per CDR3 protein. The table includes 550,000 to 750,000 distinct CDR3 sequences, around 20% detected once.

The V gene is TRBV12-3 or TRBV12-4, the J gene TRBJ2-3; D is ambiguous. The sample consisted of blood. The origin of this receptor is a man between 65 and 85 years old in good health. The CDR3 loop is CASTPRVDADTQYS. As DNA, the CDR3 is TGTGCCAGCACCCCTAGGGTAGACGCAGATACGCAGTATTCC.